One and the same sample provided the 23 T cell receptor beta chains below, sequenced in a study of identifying expanded T cells in peripheral blood. This table comes from immunoSEQ multiplex PCR, and its TCRdb copy is limited to in-frame clones, with some not included. This table holds more than 85,000 clones, about nine tenths found once. The source material was blood. These receptors came from a person between 18 and 69 years old in good health.

The chain uses TRBV7-9 and TRBJ2-5; TRBD1 aligns across 7 bases. V was clipped by 2 bases and J by 4 bases; unmatched bases: 7. Germline V gene lookup returns CDR1 SEHNR and CDR2 FQNEAQ (reference sequence). The CDR3 covers 15 residues. The CDR3: CASSLWTGNSETQYF. The CDR3 nucleotides are TGTGCCAGCAGCTTATGGACAGGCAATTCAGAGACCCAGTACTTC.

J is TRBJ2-7 and V is TRBV7-3; 9 bases agree with TRBD1. The germline gives CDR1 SGHTA, CDR2 FQGTGA. The J segment lost 3 bases and the V segment lost 0 bases, leaving 6 bases of the junction unmatched. CDR3 length: 16 amino acids. This CDR3 is CASSLTSGQGSYEQYF. Here the CDR3 DNA reads TGTGCCAGCAGCTTAACTTCCGGACAGGGGAGCTACGAGCAGTACTTC.

The V call is TRBV19, the J call TRBJ2-3, with a possible D match to TRBD2 (6 bases). Looked up from germline, CDR1 is LNHDA and CDR2 is SQIVND (reference sequence). The CDR3 spans 15 residues. Between the trimmed V and J ends, which lost 7 bases and 4 bases, there was a span of 18 bases. Here the CDR3 DNA reads TGTGCCAGTAAGAAGTGGGCGCGGGACTCAGATACGCAGTATTTT. Translating gives CASKKWARDSDTQYF.

The rearrangement uses TRBV12-5 and TRBJ2-3; 11 bases line up with TRBD2. V was clipped by 4 bases and J by 2 bases; unmatched bases: 5. Germline CDR1 is LGHNT and CDR2 is FRNRAP. The CDR3 is 16 amino acids. CDR3 loop: CASGSTSGAHTDTQYF. Here the CDR3 DNA reads TGTGCTAGTGGTTCGACTAGCGGGGCCCACACAGATACGCAGTATTTT. Full variable domain (missing parts from reference TRBV12-5 and TRBJ2-3): DARVTQTPRHKVTEMGQEVTMRCQPILGHNTVFWYRQTMMQGLELLAYFRNRAPLDDSGMPKDRFSAEMPDATLATLKIQPSEPRDSAVYFCASGSTSGAHTDTQYFGPGTRLTVL.

This clone was seen only a few times. The V call is TRBV7-9, the J call TRBJ2-1; maybe TRBD2 (5 bases). The CDR3 has 14 residues. Trimming left V 6 bases short and J 2 bases short, with 11 bases between. The germline gives CDR1 SEHNR, CDR2 FQNEAQ (reference sequence). The CDR3: CASREADPYNEQFF. The CDR3 DNA reads as TGTGCCAGCAGGGAAGCGGACCCCTACAATGAGCAGTTCTTC.

The chain carries TRBV7-2 and TRBJ2-3, with TRBD2 matching 11 bases. V gave up 0 bases and J gave up 0 bases; unmatched junction bases: 5. Germline V lookup: CDR1 SGHTA, CDR2 FQGNSA. This CDR3 contains 18 residues. This CDR3 is CASSLALAGGLSTDTQYF. The CDR3 DNA is TGTGCCAGCAGCTTAGCATTAGCGGGGGGGCTAAGCACAGATACGCAGTATTTT.

V is TRBV13 and J is TRBJ2-3, with D possibly matching TRBD2 (6 bases). This CDR3 is built from 15 residues. Between the trimmed V and J ends, which lost 4 bases and 3 bases, there was a span of 14 bases. Germline V gives CDR1 PRHDT, CDR2 FYEKMQ (reference sequence). CDR3 nucleotide sequence: TGTGCCAGCAGCTCCACATCGGAGGGGACAGATACGCAGTATTTT. It translates to CASSSTSEGTDTQYF.

This rearrangement joins TRBV7-9 to TRBJ2-2; tentatively, D is TRBD2 (6 bases). Germline CDR1 is SEHNR and CDR2 is FQNEAQ (reference sequence). V lost 2 bases and J lost 7, with 14 bases in between. The length of the CDR3 is 15 residues. CDR3 loop: CASSLPPGGNGELFF. CDR3 coding DNA: TGTGCCAGCAGCTTACCCCCCGGGGGTAACGGGGAGCTGTTTTTT.

V and J are TRBV2 and TRBJ1-2; no clear D. The V end was cut by 1 base, the J end by 4 bases, with 13 bases between. This CDR3 is 15 amino acids long. CDR1 and CDR2 from the germline V gene are SNHLY and FYNNEI. Written as DNA, the CDR3 is TGTGCCAGCAGTGAAGTTGAGGTCCGAGGCTATGGCTACACCTTC. Its translation is CASSEVEVRGYGYTF.

The sample holds one count of this clone. V gene TRBV19 combines with J gene TRBJ1-5; the D gene is possibly TRBD1 (5 bases). Germline assignment: CDR1 LNHDA and CDR2 SQIVND (reference sequence). Trimming shortened V by 0 bases and J by 0 bases, and 12 bases separated the two germline ends. This CDR3 comprises 17 residues. CDR3 in DNA: TGTGCCAGTAGTATAGATAAGACAGCAAATAGCAATCAGCCCCAGCATTTT. Its protein is CASSIDKTANSNQPQHF. The entire variable domain, with the rest obtained from reference TRBV19 and TRBJ1-5, is as follows: DGGITQSPKYLFRKEGQNVTLSCEQNLNHDAMYWYRQDPGQGLRLIYYSQIVNDFQKGDIAEGYSVSREKKESFPLTVTSAQKNPTAFYLCASSIDKTANSNQPQHFGDGTRLSIL.

This rearrangement joins TRBV9 to TRBJ1-3; 8 nucleotides align to TRBD1. V lost 4 bases, J lost 4 bases, and 4 bases stayed unmatched. This CDR3 region has 14 residues. Germline CDR1 and CDR2: SGDLS and YYNGEE. DNA of the CDR3: TGTGCCAGCAGCTCCAGGACAGGGGGAAACACCATATATTTT. This gives the protein CASSSRTGGNTIYF.

The V gene is TRBV29-1, the J gene TRBJ1-1, with 11 bases that match TRBD1. With 5 bases clipped from V and 0 bases from J, the junction kept 11 bases outside the gene matches. From germline, CDR1 is SQVTM and CDR2 ANQGSEA. This CDR3 comprises 17 residues. DNA of the CDR3: TGCAGCGTTCGCCGGACAGGGGGCGATTGGATGAACACTGAAGCTTTCTTT. It yields the protein CSVRRTGGDWMNTEAFF.

CDR3 protein: CASKRSGYNEQFF. CDR3 nucleotide sequence: TGTGCCAGCAAGAGGAGCGGGTACAATGAGCAGTTCTTC. V gene TRBV28 combines with J gene TRBJ2-1; the D gene is possibly TRBD2 (6 bases). Germline V gives CDR1 MDHEN, CDR2 SYDVKM. This CDR3 comprises 13 residues. V shed 7 bases and J shed 4 bases, with 11 bases lying between them. Filled out from reference TRBV28 and TRBJ2-1, the complete variable domain reads DVKVTQSSRYLVKRTGEKVFLECVQDMDHENMFWYRQDPGLGLRLIYFSYDVKMKEKGDIPEGYSVSREKKERFSLILESASTNQTSMYLCASKRSGYNEQFFGPGTRLTVL.

The chain links TRBV7-8 to TRBJ1-1; D unclear. The CDR3 runs to 16 residues. V was shortened by 5 bases and J by 4 bases, with 20 bases between the two germline ends. CDR1 and CDR2 from the germline V gene are SGHVS and FQNEAQ. CDR3 DNA sequence: TGTGCCAGCAGCCCCCACCCGATAGGATCGAGCACTGAAGCTTTCTTT. Its protein is CASSPHPIGSSTEAFF.

This chain uses TRBV5-6 with TRBJ1-5; D gene ambiguous. Deletions cut 0 bases from V and 2 bases from J, with 12 bases between. This CDR3 is 16 amino acids long. The V gene's germline CDR1 is SGHDT and CDR2 YYEEEE. As DNA, the CDR3 is TGTGCCAGCAGCTTGGGGGTGGGCGCGGGCAATCAGCCCCAGCATTTT. Protein sequence: CASSLGVGAGNQPQHF.

The chain recombines TRBV7-2 with TRBJ1-5, with a weak D call TRBD1 (5 bases). CDR1 and CDR2 (germline): SGHTA, FQGNSA. V lost 1 base and J 8 bases, leaving 15 bases between the germline ends. There are 15 residues in the CDR3. The CDR3 region has the DNA TGTGCCAGCAGCTTAGATCTCGGGGGGACGAAGCCCCAGCATTTT. This gives the protein CASSLDLGGTKPQHF.

V is TRBV18 and J is TRBJ2-1, with 7 nucleotides matching TRBD1. The CDR3 runs to 16 residues. Germline V gene data show CDR1 as KGHSH and CDR2 as LQKENI. J lost 3 bases, V lost 2 bases, and 7 bases had no gene match. CDR3 region: CASSPSQTGHYNEQFF. CDR3 DNA sequence: TGTGCCAGCTCACCATCCCAGACAGGGCACTACAATGAGCAGTTCTTC.

The chain employs TRBV7-9 and TRBJ1-1; 7 nucleotides agree with TRBD1. Trimming at V came to 1 base and at J to 7 bases, leaving 9 bases not matched to a gene. The CDR3 contains 15 residues. Germline CDR1 is SEHNR and CDR2 is FQNEAQ (reference sequence). The CDR3 region is CASSLVAAGGIEAFF. CDR3 nucleotide sequence: TGTGCCAGCAGCTTAGTTGCGGCAGGGGGTATTGAAGCTTTCTTT.

The chain joins TRBV2 to TRBJ2-2; TRBD2 might be the D (5 bases). Germline V gives CDR1 SNHLY, CDR2 FYNNEI. The germline V and J ends were trimmed by 8 bases and 1 base, with 11 bases remaining between them. The CDR3 has 14 amino acids. CDR3: CASRREENTGELFF. In DNA, the CDR3 is TGTGCCAGCCGTCGGGAAGAGAACACCGGGGAGCTGTTTTTT.

The chain couples TRBV6-5 to TRBJ2-7; 7 bases align to TRBD1. From germline, CDR1 is MNHEY and CDR2 SVGAGI. The CDR3 is made up of 12 amino acids. V lost 6 bases and J lost 2; bases outside the gene matches: 1. The CDR3 nucleotides read TGTGCCAGCAGGGGACAGACCTACGAGCAGTACTTC. Its protein is CASRGQTYEQYF.

V usage is TRBV20-1 and J usage is TRBJ2-7, with D unresolved. Trimming took off 5 bases at V and 0 bases at J, with 5 bases between the two ends. Germline CDR1 reads DFQATT; CDR2 reads SNEGSKA (reference sequence). This CDR3 is 11 amino acids long. CDR3 residues: CSARSSYEQYF. CDR3 nucleotide sequence: TGCAGTGCTCGCAGCTCCTACGAGCAGTACTTC.

The chain employs TRBV4-2 and TRBJ1-3; 7 bases fit TRBD1. Germline loops: CDR1 LGHNA, CDR2 YNFKEQ. CDR3 length: 15 amino acids. The ends lost 5 bases at V and 4 bases at J; junction bases unmatched: 8. Here the CDR3 reads CASSTPGTVGNTIYF. CDR3 DNA sequence: TGTGCCAGCAGCACACCTGGGACAGTGGGAAACACCATATATTTT.

This clone was counted a few times. V and J are TRBV5-1 and TRBJ1-4, with D tentatively TRBD1 (6 bases). This CDR3 is built from 18 residues. Germline CDR1 SGHRS, CDR2 YFSETQ. The V gene lost 0 bases and the J gene lost 8 bases, with 23 bases spanning the gap. The DNA of the CDR3 is TGCGCCAGCAGCTTGGTGTGGGGTGGATCCGGGACAATGGAAAAACTGTTTTTT. It specifies CASSLVWGGSGTMEKLFF.